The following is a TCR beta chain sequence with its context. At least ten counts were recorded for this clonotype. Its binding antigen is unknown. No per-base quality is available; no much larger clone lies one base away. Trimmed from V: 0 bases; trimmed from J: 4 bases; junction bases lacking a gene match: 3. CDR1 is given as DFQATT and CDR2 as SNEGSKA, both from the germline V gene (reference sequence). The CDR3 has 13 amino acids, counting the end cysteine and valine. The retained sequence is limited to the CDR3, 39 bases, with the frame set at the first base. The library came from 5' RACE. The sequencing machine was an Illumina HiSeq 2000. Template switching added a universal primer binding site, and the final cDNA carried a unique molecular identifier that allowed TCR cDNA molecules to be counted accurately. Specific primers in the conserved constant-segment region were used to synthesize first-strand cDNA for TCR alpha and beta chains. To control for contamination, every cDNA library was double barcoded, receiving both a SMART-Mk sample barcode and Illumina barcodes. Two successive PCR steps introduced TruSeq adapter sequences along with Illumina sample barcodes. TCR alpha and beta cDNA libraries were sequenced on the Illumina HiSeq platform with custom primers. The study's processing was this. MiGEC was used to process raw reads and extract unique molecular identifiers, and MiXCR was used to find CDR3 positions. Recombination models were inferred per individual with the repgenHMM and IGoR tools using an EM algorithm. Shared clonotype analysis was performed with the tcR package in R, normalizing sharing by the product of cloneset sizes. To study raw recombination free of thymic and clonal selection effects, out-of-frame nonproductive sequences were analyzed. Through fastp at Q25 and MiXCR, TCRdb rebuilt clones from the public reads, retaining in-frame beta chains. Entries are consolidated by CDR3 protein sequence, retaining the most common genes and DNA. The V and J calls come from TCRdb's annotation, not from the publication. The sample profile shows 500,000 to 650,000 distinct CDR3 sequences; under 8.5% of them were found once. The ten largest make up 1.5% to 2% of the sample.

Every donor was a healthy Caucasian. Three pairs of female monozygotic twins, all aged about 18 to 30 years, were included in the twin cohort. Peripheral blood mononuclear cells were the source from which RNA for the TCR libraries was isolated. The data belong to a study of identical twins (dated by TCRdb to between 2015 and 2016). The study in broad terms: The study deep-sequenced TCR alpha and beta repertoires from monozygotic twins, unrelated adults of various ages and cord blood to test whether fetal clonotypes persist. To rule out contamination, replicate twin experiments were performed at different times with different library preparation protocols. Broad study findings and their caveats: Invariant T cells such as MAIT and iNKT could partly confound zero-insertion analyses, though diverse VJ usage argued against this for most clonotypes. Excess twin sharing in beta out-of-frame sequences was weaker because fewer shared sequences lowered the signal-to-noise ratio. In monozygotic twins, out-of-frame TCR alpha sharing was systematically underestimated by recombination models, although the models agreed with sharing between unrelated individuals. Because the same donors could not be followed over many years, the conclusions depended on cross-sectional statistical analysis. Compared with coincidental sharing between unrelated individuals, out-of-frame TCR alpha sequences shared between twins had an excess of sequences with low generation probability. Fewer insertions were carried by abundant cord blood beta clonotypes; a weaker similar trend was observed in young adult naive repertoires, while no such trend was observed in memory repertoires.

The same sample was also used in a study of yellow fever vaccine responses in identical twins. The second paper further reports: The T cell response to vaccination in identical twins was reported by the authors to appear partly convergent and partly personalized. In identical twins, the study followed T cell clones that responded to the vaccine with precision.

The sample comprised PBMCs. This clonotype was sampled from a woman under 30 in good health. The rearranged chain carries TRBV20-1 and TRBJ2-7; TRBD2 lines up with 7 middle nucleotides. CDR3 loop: CSARDSGGYEQYV. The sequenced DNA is TGCAGTGCTAGAGACTCCGGGGGGTACGAGCAGTACGTC.